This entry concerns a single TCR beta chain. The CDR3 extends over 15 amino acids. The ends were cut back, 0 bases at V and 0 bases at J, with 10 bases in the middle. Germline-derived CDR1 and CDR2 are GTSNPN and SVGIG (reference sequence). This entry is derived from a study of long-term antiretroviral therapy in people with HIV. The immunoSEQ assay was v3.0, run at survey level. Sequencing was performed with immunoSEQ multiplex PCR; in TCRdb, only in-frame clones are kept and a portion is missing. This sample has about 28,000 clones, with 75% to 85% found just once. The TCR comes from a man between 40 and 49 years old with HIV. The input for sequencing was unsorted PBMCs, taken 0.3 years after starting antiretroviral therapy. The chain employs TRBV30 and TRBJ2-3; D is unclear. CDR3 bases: TGTGCCTGGAGTGTGGGTCTCATGAGCACAGATACGCAGTATTTT. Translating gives CAWSVGLMSTDTQYF. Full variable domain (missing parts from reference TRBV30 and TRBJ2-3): SQTIHQWPATLVQPVGSPLSLECTVEGTSNPNLYWYRQAAGRGLQLLFYSVGIGQISSEVPQNLSASRPQDRQFILSSKKLLLSDSGFYLCAWSVGLMSTDTQYFGPGTRLTVL.